The 20 T cell receptor beta chains in this list originate from one sample, sequenced in a study of blood T cell repertoires in COVID-19. Assay used: immunoSEQ multiplex PCR; TCRdb lists only in-frame clones, some missing. The profile shows around 300,000 clones, around 87% of them singletons. The specimen was peripheral blood. The receptors come from a woman in her thirties or forties with COVID-19, enrolled during active disease.

V usage is TRBV18 and J usage is TRBJ2-7, with 10 bases lining up with TRBD1. V lost 3 bases to trimming and J lost 3 bases; unmatched junction nucleotides: 2. Germline V gives CDR1 KGHSH, CDR2 LQKENI. This CDR3 spans 14 amino acids. The CDR3 DNA reads TGTGCCAGCTCACCGGGGACAGGGGACTACGAGCAGTACTTC. Its protein is CASSPGTGDYEQYF.

J is TRBJ2-5 and V is TRBV6-5, with 7 positions matching TRBD1. Losses at the gene ends were 6 bases for V and 7 bases for J; bases not matched to a gene: 8. Germline V CDR1 and CDR2: MNHEY, SVGAGI. The CDR3 loop spans 13 amino acids. The CDR3 DNA is TGTGCCAGCAGGGACAGGATGGTTTGGACCCAGTACTTC. Translating gives CASRDRMVWTQYF.

This clone was detected only once. CDR3: CASGGNENTEAFF. CDR3 coding DNA: TGTGCCAGCGGGGGCAACGAGAACACTGAAGCTTTCTTT. The chain couples TRBV18 to TRBJ1-1; D might be TRBD1 (6 bases). The germline V gene has CDR1 KGHSH and CDR2 LQKENI. V was clipped by 8 bases and J by 1 base, with 11 bases between them. CDR3 length: 13 residues.

A word on this clone: Within the sample, other DNA sequences also encode this same CDR3. The V gene is TRBV18, the J gene TRBJ2-3, with 7 bases fitting TRBD2. The CDR3 is 15 amino acids. Germline-derived CDR1 and CDR2 are KGHSH and LQKENI. After removal of 3 bases from V and 1 base from J, the junction contained 4 bases not matched to a gene. CDR3 protein: CASSPRGGGTDTQYF. The CDR3 DNA reads TGTGCCAGCTCACCTCGCGGGGGAGGCACAGATACGCAGTATTTT.

This sequence joins TRBV4-3 and TRBJ1-6; 7 nucleotides agree with TRBD1. The trim removed 4 bases at V and 9 bases at J, leaving 15 bases unmatched. The CDR3 spans 17 residues. From germline, CDR1 is LGHNA and CDR2 YSLEER. CDR3 region: CASSRSPRAGGASPLHF. The CDR3 bases are TGCGCCAGCAGCCGATCACCCAGGGCAGGGGGAGCTTCACCCCTCCACTTT.

This CDR3 reads CALSRRGDYGYTF. The CDR3 nucleotides read TGTGCCCTCAGCCGTCGGGGGGACTATGGCTACACCTTC. V gene TRBV28 combines with J gene TRBJ1-2, with a tentative D call TRBD1 (5 bases). Germline loops: CDR1 MDHEN, CDR2 SYDVKM. This CDR3 spans 13 amino acids. V lost 11 bases, J lost 3 bases, and 16 bases lay in between.

The chain links TRBV14 to TRBJ2-2; D call uncertain. Germline values: CDR1 SGHDN, CDR2 FVKESK. Trimming left V 2 bases short and J 5 bases short, with 15 bases between. The CDR3 is 16 residues long. The CDR3 loop reads CASSQFRRIRTGELFF. The CDR3 nucleotides read TGTGCCAGCAGCCAATTCCGCAGGATCCGGACCGGGGAGCTGTTTTTT.

The chain has TRBV27 and TRBJ2-1, with a weak D call TRBD2 (5 bases). CDR1 and CDR2 from the germline V gene are MNHEY and SMNVEV (reference sequence). The CDR3 covers 11 residues. The V gene lost 4 bases and the J gene lost 9 bases, with 7 bases spanning the gap. The CDR3, as DNA: TGTGCCAGCAGTTGGAGGAGTGAGCAGTTCTTC. Amino acid sequence: CASSWRSEQFF.

This clone was counted a single time. The V and J genes are TRBV11-2 and TRBJ2-3; D unresolved. Germline assignment: CDR1 SGHAT and CDR2 FQNNGV. V lost 0 bases, J lost 2 bases, and 15 bases lay in between. This CDR3 region has 17 residues. CDR3 protein: CASSLEVPLLYTDTQYF. For the CDR3, the DNA is TGTGCCAGCAGCTTAGAGGTGCCTCTACTATACACAGATACGCAGTATTTT.

J is TRBJ1-2 and V is TRBV27; 7 nucleotides match TRBD1. The V and J ends lost 3 bases and 9 bases, in that order; junction bases with no gene match: 7. The CDR3 is 13 residues long. Germline CDR1 MNHEY, CDR2 SMNVEV (reference sequence). The CDR3 protein is CASSFRQGERYTF. The DNA for the CDR3 is TGTGCCAGCAGTTTTCGACAGGGTGAGCGCTACACCTTC.

V gene TRBV5-4 combines with J gene TRBJ2-3, with 8 bases matching TRBD2. Germline assignment: CDR1 SGHNT and CDR2 YYREEE (reference sequence). V shed 4 bases and J 2 bases; nucleotides not matched to a gene: 3. CDR3 size: 14 residues. The CDR3 is CASSRGLDTDTQYF. The CDR3 nucleotides read TGTGCCAGCAGCAGGGGACTAGACACAGATACGCAGTATTTT. The whole variable domain, remainder taken from reference TRBV5-4 and TRBJ2-3, is ETGVTQSPTHLIKTRGQQVTLRCSSQSGHNTVSWYQQALGQGPQFIFQYYREEENGRGNFPPRFSGLQFPNYSSELNVNALELDDSALYLCASSRGLDTDTQYFGPGTRLTVL.

The V and J genes are TRBV6-2 or TRBV6-3 and TRBJ2-3; D perhaps matches TRBD1 (6 bases). Germline assignment: CDR1 MNHEY and CDR2 SVGEGT. The CDR3 has 15 residues. V was cut by 5 bases and J by 1 base, with 13 bases left in between. CDR3: CASSRPGARTDTQYF. CDR3 DNA: TGTGCCAGCAGTCGGCCAGGGGCGCGCACAGATACGCAGTATTTT.

This clone appeared a single time. The CDR3 reads CASSEALAGGVYGYTF. Written as DNA, the CDR3 is TGTGCCAGCAGTGAAGCGCTGGCAGGAGGCGTATATGGCTACACCTTC. J is TRBJ1-2 and V is TRBV2; D unclear. In germline, CDR1 is SNHLY, CDR2 FYNNEI. Trimming took off 0 bases at V and 5 bases at J, with 16 bases between the two ends. This CDR3 has 16 amino acids.

The CDR3 DNA reads as TGTGCCAGCAGCCGTACGGATTCACCCCTCCACTTT. Translated, it gives CASSRTDSPLHF. The chain joins TRBV7-2 to TRBJ1-6; no clear D gene. Looked up from germline, CDR1 is SGHTA and CDR2 is FQGNSA. V gave up 5 bases and J gave up 8 bases, with 7 bases separating them. The length of the CDR3 is 12 residues.

V gene TRBV7-3 combines with J gene TRBJ2-5, with D maybe TRBD2 (5 bases). Germline lookup yields CDR1 SGHTA and CDR2 FQGTGA. This CDR3 contains 14 residues. Trimming took 4 bases from V and 0 from J, leaving 9 bases between them. The CDR3 region is CASSSFGNQETQYF. Written as DNA, the CDR3 is TGTGCCAGCAGCTCCTTCGGGAACCAAGAGACCCAGTACTTC. Full variable domain (remainder filled in from reference TRBV7-3 and TRBJ2-5): GAGVSQTPSNKVTEKGKYVELRCDPISGHTALYWYRQSLGQGPEFLIYFQGTGAADDSGLPNDRFFAVRPEGSVSTLKIQRTERGDSAVYLCASSSFGNQETQYFGPGTRLLVL.

V and J are TRBV7-9 and TRBJ2-3; 7 bases align to TRBD2. J was trimmed by 4 bases and V by 2 bases; bases with no gene match: 3. This CDR3 comprises 14 residues. The germline CDR1 and CDR2 sequences are SEHNR and FQNEAQ (reference sequence). CDR3 sequence (DNA): TGTGCCAGCAGCTTAAGCGGGATCGCAGATACGCAGTATTTT. Its translation is CASSLSGIADTQYF.

The rearrangement uses TRBV29-1 and TRBJ1-4; 8 bases fit TRBD1. Germline V gene lookup returns CDR1 SQVTM and CDR2 ANQGSEA. V was pared by 6 bases and J by 6 bases, with 12 bases of the junction left unmatched. The CDR3 is made up of 15 amino acids. Here the CDR3 reads CSVRDGGTGDEKLFF. CDR3 DNA sequence: TGCAGCGTCCGAGATGGAGGGACAGGCGATGAAAAACTGTTTTTT.

The chain is built from TRBV27 and TRBJ1-1; 8 bases fit TRBD1. Unmatched junction bases numbered 5, after V lost 6 bases and J lost 5 bases. Germline V gene sequence: CDR1 MNHEY, CDR2 SMNVEV (reference sequence). CDR3 length: 13 amino acids. The CDR3 sequence is CASRMNRGTEAFF. CDR3 nucleotides: TGTGCCAGCAGGATGAACAGGGGGACTGAAGCTTTCTTT.

The chain couples TRBV4-1 to TRBJ2-1; D is ambiguous. This CDR3 spans 19 amino acids. Germline CDR1 reads MGHRA; CDR2 reads YSYEKL. Trimming removed 1 base from V and 4 bases from J, with 23 bases in between. The CDR3 DNA follows: TGCGCCAGCAGCCAAGGAGACTCCTTGCTAGTGGCCATATACAATGAGCAGTTCTTC. It specifies CASSQGDSLLVAIYNEQFF.

The V gene is TRBV6-2 or TRBV6-3, the J gene TRBJ2-1; 9 bases line up with TRBD2. Germline CDR1 and CDR2: MNHEY and SVGEGT. CDR3 length equals 18 residues. J was trimmed by 3 bases and V by 0 bases; bases with no gene match: 9. The CDR3 reads CASSYSLGGRANYNEQFF. The CDR3 region has the DNA TGTGCCAGCAGTTACTCCCTCGGCGGGAGGGCCAACTACAATGAGCAGTTCTTC.